This TCR beta chain was retrieved from a study of T cells in Graves' hyperthyroidism and ophthalmopathy. Amplified TCR beta CDR3 regions derived from RNA transcripts. The HTBI set primed first-round TCR CDR3 RT-PCR. From the multiplex PCR reads, TCRdb called clonotypes with MiXCR, one entry per CDR3 protein. The data contain 550,000 to 600,000 distinct CDR3 sequences, just over 45% of them singletons. About this clonotype: Its antigen is undetermined.

Study observations and caveats: Blood also held most thyroid clonotypes expanded beyond 0.001. Ophthalmopathy could be told apart from stable hyperthyroidism with a 13 V-J model.

CDR1 is SEHNR and CDR2 is FQNEAQ in the germline V gene (reference sequence). CDR3 length equals 13 residues. With 7 bases removed from V and 4 bases from J, the gap between germline ends came to 13 bases. Orbital computed tomography, thyroid ultrasound, serum thyroxine and TRAb, and clinical symptoms together informed the diagnoses. Sequencing was carried out using peripheral blood or thyroid tissue (not recorded which). The receptor was isolated from an adult woman with Graves' disease, either hyperthyroidism or ophthalmopathy (not recorded which). The rearrangement uses TRBV7-9 and TRBJ1-2; D is unclear. CDR3 coding DNA: TGTGCCAGCACCCCAGCCGGGTTCTATGGCTACACCTTC. It codes for CASTPAGFYGYTF.